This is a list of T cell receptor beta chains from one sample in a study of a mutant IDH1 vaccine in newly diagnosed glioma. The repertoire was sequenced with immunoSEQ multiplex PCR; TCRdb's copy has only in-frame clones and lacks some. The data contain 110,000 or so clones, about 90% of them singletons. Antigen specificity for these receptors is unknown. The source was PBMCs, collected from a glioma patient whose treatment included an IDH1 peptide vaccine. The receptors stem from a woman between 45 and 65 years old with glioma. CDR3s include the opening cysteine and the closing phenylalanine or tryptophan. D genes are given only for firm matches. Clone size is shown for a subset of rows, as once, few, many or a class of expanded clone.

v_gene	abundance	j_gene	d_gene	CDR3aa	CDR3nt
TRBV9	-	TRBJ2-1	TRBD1	CASSVEQGIEEQFF	TGTGCCAGCAGCGTAGAACAGGGGATTGAAGAGCAGTTCTTC
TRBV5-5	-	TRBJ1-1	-	CASSSRTDMNTEAFF	TGTGCCAGCAGCTCTAGGACAGACATGAACACTGAAGCTTTCTTT
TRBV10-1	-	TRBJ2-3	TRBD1	CASGPDREDVDTQYF	TGCGCCAGCGGACCGGACAGGGAGGACGTAGATACGCAGTATTTT
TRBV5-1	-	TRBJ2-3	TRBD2	CASSLSGGQNTQYF	TGCGCCAGCAGCTTGAGCGGGGGGCAAAATACGCAGTATTTT
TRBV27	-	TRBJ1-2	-	CASSLSGGPYYGYTF	TGTGCCAGCAGTTTATCGGGTGGACCTTACTATGGCTACACCTTC
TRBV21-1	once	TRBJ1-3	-	CARGSPSGNTIYF	TGTGCCAGGGGAAGTCCCTCTGGAAACACCATATATTTT
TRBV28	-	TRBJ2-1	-	CATKPDRDFNEQFF	TGTGCCACCAAACCCGACAGGGACTTCAATGAGCAGTTCTTC
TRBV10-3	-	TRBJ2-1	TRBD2	CAISEKLAGGENEQFF	TGTGCCATCAGTGAGAAACTAGCGGGAGGCGAGAATGAGCAGTTCTTC
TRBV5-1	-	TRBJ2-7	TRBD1	CASSLAGTGGGYEQYF	TGCGCCAGCAGCTTGGCCGGGACAGGGGGCGGCTACGAGCAGTACTTC
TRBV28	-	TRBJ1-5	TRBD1	CASSFLTGGVRPQHF	TGTGCCAGCAGTTTCTTGACAGGGGGCGTGAGGCCCCAGCATTTT
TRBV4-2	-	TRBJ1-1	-	CASSQDLGSLNTEAFF	TGTGCCAGCAGCCAAGATCTGGGGAGTTTGAACACTGAAGCTTTCTTT
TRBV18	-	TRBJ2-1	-	CASSPFLSEWFF	TGTGCCAGCTCACCATTCCTAAGTGAATGGTTCTTC
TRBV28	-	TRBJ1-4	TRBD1	CASSPTAGGGREKLFF	TGTGCCAGCAGCCCGACAGCAGGGGGGGGAAGGGAAAAACTGTTTTTT
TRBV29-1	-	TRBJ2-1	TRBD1	CSVERDRGYNEQFF	TGCAGCGTTGAAAGAGACAGGGGCTACAATGAGCAGTTCTTC
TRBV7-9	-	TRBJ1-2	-	CASSLGGGAKPGYTF	TGTGCCAGCAGCTTAGGTGGGGGCGCGAAACCTGGCTACACCTTC
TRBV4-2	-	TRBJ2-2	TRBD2	CASSQDVSGATGELFF	TGTGCCAGCAGCCAAGATGTAAGCGGGGCGACCGGGGAGCTGTTTTTT
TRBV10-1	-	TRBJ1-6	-	CASSSTEGGGSPLHF	TGCGCCAGCAGTTCGACAGAGGGCGGCGGATCACCCCTCCACTTT
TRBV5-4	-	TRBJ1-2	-	CASRPWAVSYGYTF	TGTGCCAGCAGACCCTGGGCAGTCTCCTATGGCTACACCTTC
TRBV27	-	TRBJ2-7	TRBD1	CASSWDRSSYEQYF	TGTGCCAGCAGTTGGGACAGGAGTTCCTACGAGCAGTACTTC
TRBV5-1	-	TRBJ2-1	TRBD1	CASSLVGTGRNEQFF	TGCGCCAGCAGCTTGGTAGGGACAGGGAGGAATGAGCAGTTCTTC
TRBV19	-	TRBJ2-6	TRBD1	CASSGTGTGGGANVLTF	TGTGCCAGTAGTGGGACCGGGACAGGCGGTGGGGCCAACGTCCTGACTTTC
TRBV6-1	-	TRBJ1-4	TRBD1	CASSARTGVRDEKLFF	TGTGCCAGCAGTGCCAGGACAGGGGTTAGGGATGAAAAACTGTTTTTT
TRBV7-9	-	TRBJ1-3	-	CASSLVYRGSGNTIYF	TGTGCCAGCAGCTTAGTTTACAGAGGTTCTGGAAACACCATATATTTT
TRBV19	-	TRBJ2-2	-	CASRGPTGELFF	TGTGCCAGTAGGGGCCCCACCGGGGAGCTGTTTTTT
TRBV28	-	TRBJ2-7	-	CASSSYLYEQYF	TGTGCCAGCAGTTCCTACTTGTACGAGCAGTACTTC
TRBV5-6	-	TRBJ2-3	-	CASSRGDTQYF	TGTGCCAGCAGCCGAGGAGATACGCAGTATTTT
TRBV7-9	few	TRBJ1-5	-	CASSQGEQPQHF	TGTGCCAGCAGCCAAGGGGAACAGCCCCAGCATTTT
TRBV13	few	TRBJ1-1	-	CASSFVGAEAFF	TGTGCCAGCAGCTTCGTAGGGGCAGAAGCTTTCTTT
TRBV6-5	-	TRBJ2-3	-	CATCDTQYF	TGTGCCACCTGCGATACGCAGTATTTT
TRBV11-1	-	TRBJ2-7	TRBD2	CASSPLAEHYEQYF	TGTGCCAGCAGCCCCCTAGCGGAGCACTACGAGCAGTACTTC
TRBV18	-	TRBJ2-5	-	CASSPDEGAETQYF	TGTGCCAGCTCACCGGACGAGGGCGCGGAGACCCAGTACTTC
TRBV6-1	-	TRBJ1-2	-	CASVSDKDYGYTF	TGTGCCAGCGTCTCCGACAAAGACTATGGCTACACCTTC
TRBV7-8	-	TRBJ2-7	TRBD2	CASSLQLGGTYEQYF	TGTGCCAGCAGCTTACAATTGGGGGGGACCTACGAGCAGTACTTC
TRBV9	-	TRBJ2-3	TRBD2	CASSVPSSGSPEDTQYF	TGTGCCAGCAGCGTACCCAGCAGCGGGAGCCCCGAGGATACGCAGTATTTT
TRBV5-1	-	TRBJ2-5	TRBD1	CASSLWGTGGAETQYF	TGCGCCAGCAGCTTGTGGGGAACAGGGGGCGCAGAGACCCAGTACTTC
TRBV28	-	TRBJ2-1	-	CASSLGLYEQFF	TGTGCCAGCAGTTTAGGGCTTTATGAGCAGTTCTTC
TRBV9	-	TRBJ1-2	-	CASSVNPGAAGRNYGYTF	TGTGCCAGCAGCGTAAACCCTGGGGCGGCAGGGAGGAACTATGGCTACACCTTC
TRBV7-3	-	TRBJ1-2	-	CASSLSINYGYTF	TGTGCCAGCAGCTTAAGTATAAACTATGGCTACACCTTC
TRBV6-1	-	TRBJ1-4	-	CASGAGEKLFF	TGTGCCAGCGGGGCTGGTGAAAAACTGTTTTTT
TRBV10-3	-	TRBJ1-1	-	CASKIQGDTEAFF	TGTGCCAGCAAAATTCAGGGAGACACTGAAGCTTTCTTT
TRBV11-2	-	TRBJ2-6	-	CASSLAQGAGANVLTF	TGTGCCAGCAGCTTGGCCCAGGGCGCTGGGGCCAACGTCCTGACTTTC
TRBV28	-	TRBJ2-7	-	CASSSPGGLYEQYF	TGTGCCAGCAGTTCGCCCGGGGGGCTCTACGAGCAGTACTTC
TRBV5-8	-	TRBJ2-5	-	CASSLLETQYF	TGTGCCAGCAGCTTGTTAGAGACCCAGTACTTC
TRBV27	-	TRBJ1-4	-	CASSPETGPREKLFF	TGTGCCAGCAGTCCAGAGACAGGCCCCAGGGAAAAACTGTTTTTT
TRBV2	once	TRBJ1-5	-	CASSQDRLSNQPQHF	TGTGCCAGCAGCCAGGACAGACTTAGCAATCAGCCCCAGCATTTT